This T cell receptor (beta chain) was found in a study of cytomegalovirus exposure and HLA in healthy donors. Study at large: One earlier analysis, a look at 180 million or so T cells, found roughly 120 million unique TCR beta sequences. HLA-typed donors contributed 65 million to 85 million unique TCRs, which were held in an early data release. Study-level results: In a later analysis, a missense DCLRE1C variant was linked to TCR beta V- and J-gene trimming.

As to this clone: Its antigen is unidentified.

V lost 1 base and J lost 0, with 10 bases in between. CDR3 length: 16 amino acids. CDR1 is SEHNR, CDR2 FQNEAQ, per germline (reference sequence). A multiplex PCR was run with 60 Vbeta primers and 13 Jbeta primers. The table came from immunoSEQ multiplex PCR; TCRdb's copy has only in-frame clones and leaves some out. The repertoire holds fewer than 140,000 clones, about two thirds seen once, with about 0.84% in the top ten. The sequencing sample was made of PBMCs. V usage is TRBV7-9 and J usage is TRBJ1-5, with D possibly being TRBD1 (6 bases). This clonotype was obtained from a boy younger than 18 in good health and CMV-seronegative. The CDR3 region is CASSLEAGASNQPQHF. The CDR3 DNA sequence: TGTGCCAGCAGCTTAGAGGCGGGGGCTAGCAATCAGCCCCAGCATTTT.